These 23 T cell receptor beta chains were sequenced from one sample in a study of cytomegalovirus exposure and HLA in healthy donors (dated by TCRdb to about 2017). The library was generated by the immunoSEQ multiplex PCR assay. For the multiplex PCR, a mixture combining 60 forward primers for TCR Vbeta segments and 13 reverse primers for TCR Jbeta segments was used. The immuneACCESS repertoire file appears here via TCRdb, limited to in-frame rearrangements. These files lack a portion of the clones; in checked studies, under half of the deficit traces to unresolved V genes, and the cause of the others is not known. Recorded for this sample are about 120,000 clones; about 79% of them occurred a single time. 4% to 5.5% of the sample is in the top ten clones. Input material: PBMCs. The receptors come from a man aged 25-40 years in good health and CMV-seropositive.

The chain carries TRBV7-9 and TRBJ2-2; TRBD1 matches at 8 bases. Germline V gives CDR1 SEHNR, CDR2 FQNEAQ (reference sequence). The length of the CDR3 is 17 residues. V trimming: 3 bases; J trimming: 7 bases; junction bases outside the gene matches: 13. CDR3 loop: CASSFAPDRDKNGELFF. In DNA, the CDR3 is TGTGCCAGCAGCTTCGCACCGGACAGGGATAAGAACGGGGAGCTGTTTTTT.

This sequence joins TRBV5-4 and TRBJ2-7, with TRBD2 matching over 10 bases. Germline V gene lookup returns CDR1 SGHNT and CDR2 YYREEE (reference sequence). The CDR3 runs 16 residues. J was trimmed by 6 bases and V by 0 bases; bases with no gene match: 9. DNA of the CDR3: TGTGCCAGCAGCTTGGGTGGGGCTAGCGGGAGCTTCGAGCAGTACTTC. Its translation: CASSLGGASGSFEQYF.

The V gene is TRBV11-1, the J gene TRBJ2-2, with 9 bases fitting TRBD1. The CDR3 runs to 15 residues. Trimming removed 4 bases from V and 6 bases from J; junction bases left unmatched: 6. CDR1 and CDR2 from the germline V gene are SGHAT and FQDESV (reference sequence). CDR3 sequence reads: CASSSGQGRAGELFF. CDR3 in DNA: TGTGCCAGCAGCTCAGGACAGGGGCGGGCCGGGGAGCTGTTTTTT.

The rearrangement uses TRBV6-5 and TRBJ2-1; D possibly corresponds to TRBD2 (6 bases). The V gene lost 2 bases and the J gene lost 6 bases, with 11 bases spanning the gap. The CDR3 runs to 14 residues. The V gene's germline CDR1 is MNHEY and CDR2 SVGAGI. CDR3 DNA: TGTGCCAGCAGTTACGTGGAGGGCCCCAATGAGCAGTTCTTC. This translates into CASSYVEGPNEQFF.

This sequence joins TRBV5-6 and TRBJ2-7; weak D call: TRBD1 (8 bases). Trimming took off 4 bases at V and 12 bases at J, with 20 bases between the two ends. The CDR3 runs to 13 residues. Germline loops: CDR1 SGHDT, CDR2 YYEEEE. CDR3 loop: CASSPAGQAVGYF. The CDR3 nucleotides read TGTGCCAGCAGCCCAGCGGGACAGGCTGTGGGGTACTTC.

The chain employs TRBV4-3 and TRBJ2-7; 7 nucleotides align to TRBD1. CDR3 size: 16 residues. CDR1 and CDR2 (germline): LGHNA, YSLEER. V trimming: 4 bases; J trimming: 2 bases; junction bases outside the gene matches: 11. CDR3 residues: CASSRSSGQAPYEQYF. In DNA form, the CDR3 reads TGCGCCAGCAGCCGCTCCTCCGGACAGGCACCCTACGAGCAGTACTTC.

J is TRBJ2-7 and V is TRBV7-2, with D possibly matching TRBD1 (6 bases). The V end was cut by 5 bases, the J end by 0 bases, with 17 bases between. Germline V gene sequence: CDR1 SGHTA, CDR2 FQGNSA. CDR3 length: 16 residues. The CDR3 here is CASSTGQDRGSYEQYF. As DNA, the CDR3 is TGTGCCAGCAGCACAGGGCAAGATCGGGGCTCCTACGAGCAGTACTTC.

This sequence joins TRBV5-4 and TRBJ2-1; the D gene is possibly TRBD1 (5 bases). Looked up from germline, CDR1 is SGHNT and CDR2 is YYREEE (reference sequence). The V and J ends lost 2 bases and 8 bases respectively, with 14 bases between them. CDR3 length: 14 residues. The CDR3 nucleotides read TGTGCCAGCAGCTTAAAGGGGCAGGGCCATGAGCAGTTCTTC. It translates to CASSLKGQGHEQFF.

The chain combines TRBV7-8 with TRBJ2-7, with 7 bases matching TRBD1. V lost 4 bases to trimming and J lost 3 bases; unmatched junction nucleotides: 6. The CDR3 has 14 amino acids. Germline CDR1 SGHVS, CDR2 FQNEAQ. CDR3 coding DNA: TGTGCCAGCAGCTCTTTGGGACAGAACTACGAGCAGTACTTC. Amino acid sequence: CASSSLGQNYEQYF.

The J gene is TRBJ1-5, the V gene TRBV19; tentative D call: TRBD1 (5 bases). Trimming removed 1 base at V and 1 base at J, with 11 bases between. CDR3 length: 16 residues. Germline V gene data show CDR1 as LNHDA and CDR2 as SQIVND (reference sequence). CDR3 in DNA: TGTGCCAGTAGTATAGGAGGCGGGGGGAGCAATCAGCCCCAGCATTTT. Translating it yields CASSIGGGGSNQPQHF.

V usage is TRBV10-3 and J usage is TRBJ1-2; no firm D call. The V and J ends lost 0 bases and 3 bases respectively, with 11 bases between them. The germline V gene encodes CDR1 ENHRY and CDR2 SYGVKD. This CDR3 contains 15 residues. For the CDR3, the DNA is TGTGCCATCAGTGAGTCAGAGGGTTCTTACTATGGCTACACCTTC. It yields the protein CAISESEGSYYGYTF.

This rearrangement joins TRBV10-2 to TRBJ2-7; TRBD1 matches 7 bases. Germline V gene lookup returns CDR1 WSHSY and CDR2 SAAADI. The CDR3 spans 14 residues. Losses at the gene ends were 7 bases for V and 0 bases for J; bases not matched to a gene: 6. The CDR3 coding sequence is TGCGCCAGCACGGCCTGGGACAGCTCCTACGAGCAGTACTTC. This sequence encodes CASTAWDSSYEQYF.

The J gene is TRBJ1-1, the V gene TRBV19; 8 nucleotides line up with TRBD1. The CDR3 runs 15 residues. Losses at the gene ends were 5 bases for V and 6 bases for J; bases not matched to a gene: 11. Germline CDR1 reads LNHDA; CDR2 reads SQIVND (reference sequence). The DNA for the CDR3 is TGTGCCAGTAGTCCGAGGCAGGGGGCCCGACCTGAAGCTTTCTTT. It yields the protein CASSPRQGARPEAFF.

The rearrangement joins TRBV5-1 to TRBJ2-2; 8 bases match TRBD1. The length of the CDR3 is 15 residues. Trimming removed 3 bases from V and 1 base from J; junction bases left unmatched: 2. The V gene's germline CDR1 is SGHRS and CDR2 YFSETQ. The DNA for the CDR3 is TGCGCCAGCAGCTCAGGACAGGGGAACACCGGGGAGCTGTTTTTT. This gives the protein CASSSGQGNTGELFF.

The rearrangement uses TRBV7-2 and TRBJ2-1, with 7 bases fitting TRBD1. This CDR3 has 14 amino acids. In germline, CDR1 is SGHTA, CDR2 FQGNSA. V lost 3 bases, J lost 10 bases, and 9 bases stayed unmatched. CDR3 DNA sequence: TGTGCCAGCAGCTTTCGCACAGGGGTAAACGAGCAGTTCTTC. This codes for CASSFRTGVNEQFF.

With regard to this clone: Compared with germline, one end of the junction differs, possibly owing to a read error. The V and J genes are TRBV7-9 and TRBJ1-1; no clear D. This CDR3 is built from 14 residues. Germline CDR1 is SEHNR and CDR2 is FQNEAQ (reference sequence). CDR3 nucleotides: TGTTCCAGCAGCTTAGTCGAGGGTCGGACTGAAGCTTTCTTT. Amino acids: CSSSLVEGRTEAFF.

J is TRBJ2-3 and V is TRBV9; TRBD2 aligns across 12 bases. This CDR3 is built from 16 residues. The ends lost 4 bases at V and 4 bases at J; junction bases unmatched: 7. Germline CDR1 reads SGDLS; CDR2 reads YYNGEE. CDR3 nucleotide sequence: TGTGCCAGCAGCCACCGGACTAGCGGGAACCCAGATACGCAGTATTTT. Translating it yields CASSHRTSGNPDTQYF. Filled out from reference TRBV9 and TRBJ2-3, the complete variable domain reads DSGVTQTPKHLITATGQRVTLRCSPRSGDLSVYWYQQSLDQGLQFLIQYYNGEERAKGNILERFSAQQFPDLHSELNLSSLELGDSALYFCASSHRTSGNPDTQYFGPGTRLTVL.

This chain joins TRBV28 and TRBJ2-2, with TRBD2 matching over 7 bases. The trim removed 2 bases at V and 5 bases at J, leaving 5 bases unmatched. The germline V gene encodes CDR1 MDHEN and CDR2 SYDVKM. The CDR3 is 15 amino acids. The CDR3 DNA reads TGTGCCAGCAGTTTAGCGGGAGAGCGGACCGGGGAGCTGTTTTTT. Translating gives CASSLAGERTGELFF.

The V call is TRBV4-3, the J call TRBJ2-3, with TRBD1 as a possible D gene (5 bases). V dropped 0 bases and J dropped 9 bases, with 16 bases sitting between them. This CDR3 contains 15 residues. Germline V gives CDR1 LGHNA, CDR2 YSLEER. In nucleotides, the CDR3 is TGCGCCAGCAGCCAAGATTACTGGGGCCAGGCGACGCAGTATTTT. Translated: CASSQDYWGQATQYF.

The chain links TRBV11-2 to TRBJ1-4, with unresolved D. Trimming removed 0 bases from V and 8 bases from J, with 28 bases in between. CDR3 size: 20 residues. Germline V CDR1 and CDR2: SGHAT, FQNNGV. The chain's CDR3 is CASSLEPPGGVWVPREKLFF. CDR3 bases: TGTGCCAGCAGCTTAGAGCCTCCAGGCGGGGTCTGGGTCCCTCGGGAAAAACTGTTTTTT.

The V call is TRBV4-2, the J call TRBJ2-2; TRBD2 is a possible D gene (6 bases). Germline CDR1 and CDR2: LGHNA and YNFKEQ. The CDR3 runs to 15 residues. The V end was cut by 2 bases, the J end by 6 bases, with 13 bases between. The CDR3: CASSQRSGSAGELFF. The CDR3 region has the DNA TGTGCCAGCAGCCAAAGGAGCGGGTCAGCCGGGGAGCTGTTTTTT.

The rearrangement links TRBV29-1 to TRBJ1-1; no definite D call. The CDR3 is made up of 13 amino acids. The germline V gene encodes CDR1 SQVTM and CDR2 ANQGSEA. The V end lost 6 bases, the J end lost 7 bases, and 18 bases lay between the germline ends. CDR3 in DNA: TGCAGCGTGCTATCAACCGGGCGGGGTGAAGCTTTCTTT. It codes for CSVLSTGRGEAFF. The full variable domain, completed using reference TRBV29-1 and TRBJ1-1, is SAVISQKPSRDICQRGTSLTIQCQVDSQVTMMFWYRQQPGQSLTLIATANQGSEATYESGFVIDKFPISRPNLTFSTLTVSNMSPEDSSIYLCSVLSTGRGEAFFGQGTRLTVV.

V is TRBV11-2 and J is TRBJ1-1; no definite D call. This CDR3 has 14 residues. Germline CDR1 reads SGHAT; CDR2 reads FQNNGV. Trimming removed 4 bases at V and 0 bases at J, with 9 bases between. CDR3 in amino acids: CASSSGWVNTEAFF. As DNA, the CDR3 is TGTGCCAGCAGCTCCGGGTGGGTGAACACTGAAGCTTTCTTT.